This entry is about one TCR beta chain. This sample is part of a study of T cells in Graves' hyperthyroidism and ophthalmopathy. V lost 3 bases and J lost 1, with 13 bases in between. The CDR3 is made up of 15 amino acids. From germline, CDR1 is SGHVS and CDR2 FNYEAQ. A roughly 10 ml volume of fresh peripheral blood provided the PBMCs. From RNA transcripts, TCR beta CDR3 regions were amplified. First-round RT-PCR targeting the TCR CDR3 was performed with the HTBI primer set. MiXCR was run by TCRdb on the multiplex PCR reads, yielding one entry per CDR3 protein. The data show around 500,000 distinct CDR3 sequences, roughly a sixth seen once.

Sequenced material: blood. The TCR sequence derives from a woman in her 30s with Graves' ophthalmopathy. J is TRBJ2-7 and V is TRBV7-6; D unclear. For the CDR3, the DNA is TGTGCCAGCAGCTTCGGCCAGCTATCTTCCTACGAGCAGTACTTC. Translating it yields CASSFGQLSSYEQYF.